This TCR beta chain was identified in a study of shared clonotypes between healthy human individuals. Trimming took 4 bases from V and 5 from J, leaving 7 bases between them. In germline, CDR1 is SGHRS, CDR2 YFSETQ. The CDR3 is made up of 12 amino acids. Study-level findings and limits: Generally, naive subsets (rather than memory subsets) showed larger estimated richness. Sharing across four donors was highest in naive CD4 (around 5%) and lowest in memory CD8 (around 0.4%). Lower generation probabilities were found for non-shared clonotypes than for those shared by all four donors.

Using immunoSEQ multiplex PCR, the repertoire was profiled, and TCRdb retains in-frame clones only, with some absent. Among about 380,000 clones listed, roughly 96% were seen once. With regard to this clone: Its antigen is as yet unknown.

The TCR was taken from a man under 40 in good health. V is TRBV5-1 and J is TRBJ2-1; no definite D call. What was sequenced was memory CD8+ T cells sorted from blood. The sample's subset: CD45RO+ cells pooled with CCR7-negative TemRA cells. The CDR3 DNA sequence: TGCGCCAGCAGCACCAATAACAATGAGCAGTTCTTC. Translated: CASSTNNNEQFF. Full variable domain (missing parts from reference TRBV5-1 and TRBJ2-1): KAGVTQTPRYLIKTRGQQVTLSCSPISGHRSVSWYQQTPGQGLQFLFEYFSETQRNKGNFPGRFSGRQFSNSRSEMNVSTLELGDSALYLCASSTNNNEQFFGPGTRLTVL.